This T cell receptor beta chain was sequenced in a study of blood T cells in healthy people across ages. Donor samples were obtained from healthy Caucasian individuals from Russia, aged 6 to 90. Sample-barcoded 5' priming and a J-beta primer mix drove a second PCR of roughly 7 to 11 cycles. TCRdb fed the 5' RACE reads into MiXCR, producing one record per CDR3 protein. The profile shows 750,000 to 950,000 distinct CDR3 sequences, about a quarter of them singletons. This clonotype was observed a handful of times. The CDR3 extends over 16 amino acids. CDR1 SGHRS and CDR2 YFSETQ come from the germline V gene. The V gene end was trimmed by 4 bases and the J gene end by 3 bases; junction bases not matched to a gene: 9. These data were also filed under a second study, of T cells of mothers and their children. That report adds: Using the M1S primer, the second PCR added sample barcodes along with 2-4 random nucleotides. Related mother-child pairs shared slightly more overlap than unrelated pairs, but the difference was non-significant. No clone of persistent microchimeric T cells was detected.

This chain connects TRBV5-1 to TRBJ1-4; 7 bases match TRBD1. This sequence originates from a boy between 10 and 17 years old in good health. The specimen sequenced was blood. CDR3: CASSPTNRGANEKLFF. The CDR3 DNA sequence: TGCGCCAGCAGCCCTACGAACAGGGGAGCTAATGAAAAACTGTTTTTT.